This passage covers 16 T cell receptor beta chains from one sample sequenced in a study of CDR3 diversity in severe acne. TCRdb re-derived calls from the PCR reads in MiXCR, one entry per CDR3 protein. The sample holds 84,000 or so distinct CDR3 sequences; about 50% are singletons and the top ten take 9.5% to 13%. The sequencing input was blood. Every receptor here comes from a male donor in good health, serving as a control.

In this sample, this clonotype turned up once. One end of the junction varies from germline; a read error may be responsible. The V gene is TRBV12-3 or TRBV12-4, the J gene TRBJ1-4; perhaps TRBD1 as D (5 bases). This CDR3 region has 14 residues. CDR3 bases: TGTGCCAGCAGGCTTGGGACGGTGAATGAAAGACTGTTTTTT. This codes for CASRLGTVNERLFF.

V is TRBV9 and J is TRBJ1-1; 7 bases are a match to TRBD1. V was clipped by 4 bases and J by 5 bases; unmatched bases: 11. This CDR3 spans 15 amino acids. The germline V gene has CDR1 SGDLS and CDR2 YYNGEE. This CDR3 reads CASSSREGAGTEAFF. The CDR3 DNA follows: TGTGCCAGCAGCTCCCGGGAGGGGGCGGGGACTGAAGCTTTCTTT.

V is TRBV6-6 and J is TRBJ1-1; D gene ambiguous. Trimming took 6 bases from V and 5 from J, leaving 7 bases between them. The CDR3 sequence is 11 residues long. The germline CDR1 and CDR2 sequences are MNHNY and SVGAGI (reference sequence). The CDR3 loop is CASRERTEAFF. Written as DNA, the CDR3 is TGTGCCAGCAGGGAGCGGACTGAAGCTTTCTTT.

This clonotype has a handful of counts. V gene TRBV19 combines with J gene TRBJ2-7; D is perhaps TRBD2 (6 bases). The CDR3 has 13 residues. Trimming removed 1 base at V and 6 bases at J, with 10 bases between. Per the germline V gene, CDR1 is LNHDA and CDR2 is SQIVND (reference sequence). The CDR3: CASSIVGGGEQYF. The CDR3 DNA is TGTGCCAGTAGTATAGTTGGGGGAGGCGAGCAGTACTTC.

In this sample, this clonotype turned up many times. The gene calls are TRBV2 and TRBJ1-2, with D perhaps matching TRBD1 (6 bases). CDR1 SNHLY and CDR2 FYNNEI come from the germline V gene. Trimming took 6 bases from V and 2 from J, leaving 13 bases between them. The CDR3 is 14 residues long. CDR3: CASRIGQSNYGYTF. In DNA, the CDR3 is TGTGCCAGCAGAATAGGACAGTCCAACTATGGCTACACCTTC. Variable domain in full (rest from reference TRBV2 and TRBJ1-2): EPEVTQTPSHQVTQMGQEVILRCVPISNHLYFYWYRQILGQKVEFLVSFYNNEISEKSEIFDDQFSVERPDGSNFTLKIRSTKLEDSAMYFCASRIGQSNYGYTFGSGTRLTVV.

This clonotype came up a few times. The gene calls are TRBV30 and TRBJ1-5; D gene ambiguous. V lost 0 bases to trimming and J lost 0 bases, with 9 bases between them. The germline gives CDR1 GTSNPN, CDR2 SVGIG (reference sequence). The CDR3 contains 15 residues. CDR3 nucleotide sequence: TGTGCCTGGAGTGTAGCAGGAGTTAGCAATCAGCCCCAGCATTTT. Translating it yields CAWSVAGVSNQPQHF.

This clonotype has ten or more counts. The chain uses TRBV12-3 or TRBV12-4 and TRBJ2-7; 15 bases align to TRBD2. This CDR3 region has 16 residues. V trimming: 5 bases; J trimming: 2 bases; junction bases outside the gene matches: 4. CDR3 residues: CASSPRTSGRAYEQYF. CDR3 nucleotides: TGTGCCAGCAGTCCGAGGACTAGCGGGAGGGCCTACGAGCAGTACTTC.

This clonotype was seen many times. V and J are TRBV29-1 and TRBJ2-7; 9 positions agree with TRBD1. Germline V lookup: CDR1 SQVTM, CDR2 ANQGSEA. The CDR3 runs to 15 residues. With 8 bases clipped from V and 1 base from J, the junction kept 12 bases outside the gene matches. The CDR3 protein is CSRQGDRVLSYEQYF. CDR3 coding DNA: TGCAGCCGACAGGGGGACAGGGTTTTGTCCTACGAGCAGTACTTC.

The chain employs TRBV7-2 and TRBJ2-1; D possibly corresponds to TRBD2 (7 bases). The V gene's germline CDR1 is SGHTA and CDR2 FQGNSA. CDR3 length: 14 amino acids. Trimming cost V 5 bases and J 7 bases, with 15 bases left between them. DNA of the CDR3: TGTGCCAGCAGCGAGGGGGGGGCAATAAATGAGCAGTTCTTC. This gives the protein CASSEGGAINEQFF.

This clonotype was observed at least ten times. This chain connects TRBV29-1 to TRBJ1-1; D not certain. There are 16 residues in the CDR3. Germline V gives CDR1 SQVTM, CDR2 ANQGSEA. V was cut by 1 base and J by 4 bases, with 19 bases left in between. The DNA for the CDR3 is TGCAGCGTTGAAGGCAGGCCCTTCTTGGTCCCCACTGAAGCTTTCTTT. It yields the protein CSVEGRPFLVPTEAFF.

The table lists this clonotype with a few counts. This chain links TRBV10-3 with TRBJ2-7; 11 bases line up with TRBD2. The V gene end was trimmed by 3 bases and the J gene end by 3 bases; junction bases not matched to a gene: 7. The germline V gene encodes CDR1 ENHRY and CDR2 SYGVKD. CDR3 size: 16 residues. The CDR3 DNA follows: TGTGCCATCAGTGATAGCACTAGCGGGAGACTCTACGAGCAGTACTTC. This translates into CAISDSTSGRLYEQYF.

Ten or more counts support this clonotype. The V gene is TRBV3-1, the J gene TRBJ2-3; 8 bases align to TRBD2. CDR1 is LGHDT, CDR2 YNNKEL, per germline (reference sequence). The V gene end was trimmed by 5 bases and the J gene end by 3 bases; junction bases not matched to a gene: 1. The CDR3 runs to 13 residues. The chain's CDR3 is CASSSGGTDTQYF. The CDR3 DNA sequence: TGTGCCAGCAGCTCGGGGGGGACAGATACGCAGTATTTT.

This clonotype was detected many times. This rearrangement joins TRBV19 to TRBJ2-7, with TRBD2 as a possible D gene (5 bases). Germline V lookup: CDR1 LNHDA, CDR2 SQIVND (reference sequence). V gave up 7 bases and J gave up 2 bases, with 18 bases separating them. CDR3 length: 15 residues. DNA for the CDR3: TGTGCCAGTAATGTGAGGGCCAGCCGGACCTACGAGCAGTACTTC. It specifies CASNVRASRTYEQYF.

The chain is built from TRBV6-5 and TRBJ1-1; tentative D call: TRBD1 (6 bases). V lost 5 bases and J 10 bases, leaving 14 bases between the germline ends. Germline CDR1 is MNHEY and CDR2 is SVGAGI. The CDR3 extends over 12 amino acids. The CDR3 here is CASSPTGGPAFF. Here the CDR3 DNA reads TGTGCCAGCAGTCCGACGGGGGGGCCAGCTTTCTTT.

This clonotype was picked up a small number of times. This chain links TRBV25-1 with TRBJ1-2; D may be TRBD1 (5 bases). Trimming cost V 6 bases and J 2 bases, with 13 bases left between them. The CDR3 consists of 14 residues. Germline CDR1 MGHDK, CDR2 SYGVNS. The DNA of the CDR3 is TGTGCCAGCAGAGACAGCTTCAGAAACTATGGCTACACCTTC. Encoded protein: CASRDSFRNYGYTF.

This chain links TRBV12-3 or TRBV12-4 with TRBJ2-7; 12 bases match TRBD2. The V segment lost 4 bases and the J segment 0 bases; nucleotides outside the gene matches: 10. This CDR3 comprises 18 residues. This CDR3 reads CASSSLWTSGKFSYEQYF. CDR3 nucleotides: TGTGCCAGCAGTTCCCTATGGACTAGCGGGAAGTTCTCCTACGAGCAGTACTTC.